This TCR beta chain emerged from a study of shared clonotypes between healthy human individuals. Study-level findings and limits: Among a few donors, roughly 5% of naive CD4 clonotypes were found in common. Generation probabilities were higher for clonotypes shared across all four sorted-subset donors than for unshared ones.

Regarding this clone: As yet, its antigen is unknown.

The length of the CDR3 is 13 residues. Between the trimmed V and J ends, which lost 7 bases and 4 bases, there was a span of 8 bases. Per germline, CDR1 MDHEN and CDR2 SYDVKM. Those who donated, Caucasian adults without exception, all lived in Nashville, Tennessee. The table came from immunoSEQ multiplex PCR; TCRdb's copy has only in-frame clones and leaves some out. The data contain around 1.1 million clones, 60% to 80% of them singletons. The sequence derives from a man aged 18 to 29 in good health. Some clones in this sample may be carry-over from other donors' samples. The chain links TRBV28 to TRBJ2-6; the D is unclear. The sample was memory CD4+ T cells from PBMCs. The subset: CD45RA-negative fraction. The CDR3 DNA reads as TGTGCCAGCACGGCCGGAGGGGCCAACGTCCTGACTTTC. It specifies CASTAGGANVLTF.